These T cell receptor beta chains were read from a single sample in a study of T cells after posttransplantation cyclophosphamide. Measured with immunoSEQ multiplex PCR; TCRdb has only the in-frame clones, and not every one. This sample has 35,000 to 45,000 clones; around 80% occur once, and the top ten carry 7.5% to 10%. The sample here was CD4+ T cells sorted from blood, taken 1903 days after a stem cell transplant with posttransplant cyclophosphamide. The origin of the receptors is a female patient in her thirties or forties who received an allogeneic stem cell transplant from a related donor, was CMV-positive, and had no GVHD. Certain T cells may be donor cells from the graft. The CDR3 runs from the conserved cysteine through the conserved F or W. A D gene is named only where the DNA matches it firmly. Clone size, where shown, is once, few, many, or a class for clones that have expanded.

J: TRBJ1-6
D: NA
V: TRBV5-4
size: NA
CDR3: CASRPRGAENSPLHF
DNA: TGTGCCAGCAGACCCCGGGGGGCTGAAAATTCACCCCTCCACTTT

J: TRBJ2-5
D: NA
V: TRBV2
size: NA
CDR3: CASSESVIWFQETQYF
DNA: TGTGCCAGCAGTGAATCGGTAATTTGGTTCCAAGAGACCCAGTACTTC

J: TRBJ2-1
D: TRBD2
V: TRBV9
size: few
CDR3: CASSLRTSGGAIPEQFF
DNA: TGTGCCAGCAGCCTCAGGACTAGCGGGGGGGCGATTCCTGAGCAGTTCTTC

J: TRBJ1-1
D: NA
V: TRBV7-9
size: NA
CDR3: CASSAVLGSSNTEAFF
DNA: TGTGCCAGCAGCGCGGTATTAGGTTCGTCGAACACTGAAGCTTTCTTT

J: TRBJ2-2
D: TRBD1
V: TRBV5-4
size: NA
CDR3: CASRPGQSTGELFF
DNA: TGTGCCAGCAGGCCGGGACAGTCCACCGGGGAGCTGTTTTTT

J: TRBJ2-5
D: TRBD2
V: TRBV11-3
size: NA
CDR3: CASSRRLAGQETQYF
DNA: TGTGCCAGCAGCCGAAGACTAGCGGGCCAAGAGACCCAGTACTTC

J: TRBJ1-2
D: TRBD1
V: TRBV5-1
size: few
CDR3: CASSPVPGQGWEGYTF
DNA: TGCGCCAGCAGCCCCGTCCCGGGACAGGGATGGGAAGGCTACACCTTC

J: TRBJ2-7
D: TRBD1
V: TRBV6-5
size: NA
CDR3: CASREAGGAEQYF
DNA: TGTGCCAGCAGGGAGGCAGGGGGCGCCGAGCAGTACTTC

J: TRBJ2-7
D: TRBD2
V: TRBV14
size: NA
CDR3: CASSQGPRLAESYEQYF
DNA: TGTGCCAGCAGCCAAGGTCCGCGACTAGCGGAGAGTTACGAGCAGTACTTC

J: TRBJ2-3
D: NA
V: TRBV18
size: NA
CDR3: CASSPTPSTDTQYF
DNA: TGTGCCAGCTCACCAACTCCTAGCACAGATACGCAGTATTTT

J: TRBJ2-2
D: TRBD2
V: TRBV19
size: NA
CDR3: CASSIGTSGAGELFF
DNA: TGTGCCAGTAGTATAGGGACTAGCGGAGCCGGGGAGCTGTTTTTT

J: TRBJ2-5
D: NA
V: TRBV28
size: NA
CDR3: CASSSELAYQETQYF
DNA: TGTGCCAGCAGTTCCGAACTAGCTTATCAAGAGACCCAGTACTTC

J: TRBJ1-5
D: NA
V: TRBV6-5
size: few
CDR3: CASSWGSGGSNQPQHF
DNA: TGTGCCAGCAGTTGGGGAAGCGGGGGGAGCAATCAGCCCCAGCATTTT

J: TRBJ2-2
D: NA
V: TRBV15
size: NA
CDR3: CATRLQGSTGELFF
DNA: TGTGCCACCAGACTACAGGGTTCCACCGGGGAGCTGTTTTTT

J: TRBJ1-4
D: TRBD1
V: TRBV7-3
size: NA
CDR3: CASSLGVAGGSGEKLFF
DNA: TGTGCCAGCAGCTTAGGAGTCGCAGGGGGCTCCGGTGAAAAACTGTTTTTT

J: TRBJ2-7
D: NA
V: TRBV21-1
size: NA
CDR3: CASSKALGQVYEQYF
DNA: TGTGCCAGCAGCAAAGCGCTAGGACAGGTCTACGAGCAGTACTTC

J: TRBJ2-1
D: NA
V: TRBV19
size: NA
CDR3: CASSLALRDWAYNEQFF
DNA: TGTGCCAGTAGTCTAGCCTTACGGGACTGGGCCTACAATGAGCAGTTCTTC

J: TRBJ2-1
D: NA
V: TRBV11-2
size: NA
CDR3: CASSLVAGGFGEQFF
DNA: TGTGCCAGCAGCTTAGTTGCTGGGGGCTTTGGTGAGCAGTTCTTC

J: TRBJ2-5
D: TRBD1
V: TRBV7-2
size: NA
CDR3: CASSRRGTGETQYF
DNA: TGTGCCAGCAGCCGCAGGGGGACGGGGGAGACCCAGTACTTC

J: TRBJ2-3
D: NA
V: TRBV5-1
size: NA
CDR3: CASSQGSTDTQYF
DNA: TGCGCCAGCAGCCAGGGAAGCACAGATACGCAGTATTTT

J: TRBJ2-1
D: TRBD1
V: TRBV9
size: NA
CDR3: CASSVSGTGRNNEQFF
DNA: TGTGCCAGCAGCGTATCCGGGACAGGGAGGAACAATGAGCAGTTCTTC

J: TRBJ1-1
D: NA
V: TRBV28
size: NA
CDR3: CASRRGTEAFF
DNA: TGTGCCAGCAGGCGGGGCACTGAAGCTTTCTTT

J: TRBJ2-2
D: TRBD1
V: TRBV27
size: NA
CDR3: CASSPLDRGTGELFF
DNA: TGTGCCAGCAGTCCCCTAGACAGGGGCACCGGGGAGCTGTTTTTT

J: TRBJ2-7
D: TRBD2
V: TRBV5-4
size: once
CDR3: CASSSGGKSYEQYF
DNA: TGTGCCAGCAGCTCGGGAGGAAAATCCTACGAGCAGTACTTC

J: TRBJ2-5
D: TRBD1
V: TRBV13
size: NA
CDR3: CASSRDRQETQYF
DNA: TGTGCCAGCAGCCGGGACAGGCAAGAGACCCAGTACTTC

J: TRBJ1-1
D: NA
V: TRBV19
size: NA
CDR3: CASSTREVTEAFF
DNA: TGTGCCAGTAGTACGAGGGAAGTAACTGAAGCTTTCTTT

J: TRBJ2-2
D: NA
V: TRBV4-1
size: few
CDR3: CASSQRQVAGELFF
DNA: TGCGCCAGCAGCCAACGACAGGTGGCCGGGGAGCTGTTTTTT

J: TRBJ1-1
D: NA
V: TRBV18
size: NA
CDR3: CASSGPGLNTEAFF
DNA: TGTGCCAGCTCAGGTCCGGGGTTGAACACTGAAGCTTTCTTT

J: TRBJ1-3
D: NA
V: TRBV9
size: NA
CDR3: CASSVGGNSGNTIYF
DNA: TGTGCCAGCAGCGTAGGAGGTAACTCTGGAAACACCATATATTTT

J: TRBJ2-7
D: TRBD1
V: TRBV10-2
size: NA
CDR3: CASSRQGDEQYF
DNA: TGCGCCAGCAGTAGACAGGGGGACGAGCAGTACTTC

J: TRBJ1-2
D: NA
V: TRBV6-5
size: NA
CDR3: CASYRFPYGYTF
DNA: TGTGCCAGTTATAGATTCCCGTATGGCTACACCTTC

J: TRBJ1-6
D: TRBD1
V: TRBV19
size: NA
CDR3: CASSEGQGAWSPLHF
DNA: TGTGCCAGTAGCGAAGGACAGGGGGCTTGGTCACCCCTCCACTTT

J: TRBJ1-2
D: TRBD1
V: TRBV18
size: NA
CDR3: CASSLGQANYGYTF
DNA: TGTGCCAGCTCACTGGGACAGGCTAACTATGGCTACACCTTC

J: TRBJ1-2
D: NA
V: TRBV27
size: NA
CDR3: CASSLALSYGYTF
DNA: TGTGCCAGCAGTTTGGCCCTCAGCTATGGCTACACCTTC

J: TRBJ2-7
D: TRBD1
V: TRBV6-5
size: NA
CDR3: CASSSGTGPYEQYF
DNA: TGTGCCAGCAGTTCCGGGACAGGGCCCTACGAGCAGTACTTC

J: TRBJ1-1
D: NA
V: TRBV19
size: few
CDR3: CASSIGAGQATEAFF
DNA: TGTGCCAGTAGTATAGGGGCAGGGCAGGCCACTGAAGCTTTCTTT

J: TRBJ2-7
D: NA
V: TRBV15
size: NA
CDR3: CATSRRDRNYEQYF
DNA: TGTGCCACCAGCAGGCGGGACCGAAACTACGAGCAGTACTTC

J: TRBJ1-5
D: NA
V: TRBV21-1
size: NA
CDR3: CASSSGTEGYSNQPQHF
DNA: TGTGCCAGCAGCTCTGGGACAGAAGGCTATAGCAATCAGCCCCAGCATTTT

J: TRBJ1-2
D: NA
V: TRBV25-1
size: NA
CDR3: CASSESGGYTF
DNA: TGTGCCAGCAGTGAATCCGGTGGCTACACCTTC

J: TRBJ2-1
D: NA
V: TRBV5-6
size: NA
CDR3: CASSLVQGRREQFF
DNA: TGTGCCAGCAGCTTGGTTCAGGGGCGGAGGGAGCAGTTCTTC

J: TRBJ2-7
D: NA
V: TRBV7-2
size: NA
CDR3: CASSNRVSAEQYF
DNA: TGTGCCAGCAGCAACAGGGTCTCGGCCGAGCAGTACTTC

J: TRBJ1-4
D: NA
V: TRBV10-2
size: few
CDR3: CASSDRGSNEKLFF
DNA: TGCGCCAGCAGTGACCGGGGGTCTAATGAAAAACTGTTTTTT

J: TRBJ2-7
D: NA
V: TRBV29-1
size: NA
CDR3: CSVWEVGITYEQYF
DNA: TGCAGCGTTTGGGAGGTCGGGATTACCTACGAGCAGTACTTC

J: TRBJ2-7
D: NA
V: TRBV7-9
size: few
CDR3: CASNSGQGEEQYF
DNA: TGTGCCAGCAACTCCGGGCAGGGCGAAGAGCAGTACTTC

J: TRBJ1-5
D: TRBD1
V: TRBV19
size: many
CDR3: CASSEGQGNQPQHF
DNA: TGTGCCAGTAGTGAAGGACAGGGCAATCAGCCCCAGCATTTT

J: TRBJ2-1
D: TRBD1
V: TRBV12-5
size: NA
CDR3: CASGPQGTGYYNEQFF
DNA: TGTGCTAGTGGTCCGCAGGGGACAGGTTATTACAATGAGCAGTTCTTC

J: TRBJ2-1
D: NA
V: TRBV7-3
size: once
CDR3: CASSRSPRVIGNEQFF
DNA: TGTGCCAGCAGCCGATCCCCCAGGGTGATCGGAAATGAGCAGTTCTTC

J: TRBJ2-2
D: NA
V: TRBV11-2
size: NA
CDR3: CASRWTLNTGELFF
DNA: TGTGCCAGCAGGTGGACATTGAACACCGGGGAGCTGTTTTTT

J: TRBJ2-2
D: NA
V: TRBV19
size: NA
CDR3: CASSAQGNTGELFF
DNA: TGTGCCAGTAGTGCACAGGGAAACACCGGGGAGCTGTTTTTT

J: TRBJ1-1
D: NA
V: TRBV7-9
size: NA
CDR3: CASSSTVNTEAFF
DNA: TGTGCCAGCAGCTCGACAGTGAACACTGAAGCTTTCTTT

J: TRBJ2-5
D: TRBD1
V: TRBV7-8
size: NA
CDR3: CASSGPGQGTQYF
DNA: TGTGCCAGCAGCGGTCCGGGACAGGGAACCCAGTACTTC

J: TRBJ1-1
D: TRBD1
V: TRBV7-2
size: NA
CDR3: CASSLTGGENTEAFF
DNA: TGTGCCAGCAGCTTGACAGGGGGCGAGAACACTGAAGCTTTCTTT

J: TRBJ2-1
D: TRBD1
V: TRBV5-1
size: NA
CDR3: CASSVGQGGNEQFF
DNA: TGCGCCAGCAGCGTGGGACAGGGCGGCAATGAGCAGTTCTTC

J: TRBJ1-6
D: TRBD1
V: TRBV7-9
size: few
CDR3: CASSFRQGTYNSPLHF
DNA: TGTGCCAGCAGCTTTAGACAGGGAACCTATAATTCACCCCTCCACTTT

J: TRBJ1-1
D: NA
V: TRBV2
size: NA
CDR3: CASSTDHTEAFF
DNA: TGTGCCAGCAGTACAGACCACACTGAAGCTTTCTTT